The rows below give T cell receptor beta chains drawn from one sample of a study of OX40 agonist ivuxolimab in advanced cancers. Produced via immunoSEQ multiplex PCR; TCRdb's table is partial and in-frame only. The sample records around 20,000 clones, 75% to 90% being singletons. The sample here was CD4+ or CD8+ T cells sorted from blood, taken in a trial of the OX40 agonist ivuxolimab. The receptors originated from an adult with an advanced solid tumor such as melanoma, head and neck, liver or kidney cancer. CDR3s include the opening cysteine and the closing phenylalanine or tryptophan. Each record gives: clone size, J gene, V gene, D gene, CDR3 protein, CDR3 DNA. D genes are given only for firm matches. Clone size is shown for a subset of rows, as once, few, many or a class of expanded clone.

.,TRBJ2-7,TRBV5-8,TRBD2,CASGLWTSGPPHSYEQYF,TGTGCCAGCGGACTCTGGACTAGCGGGCCTCCCCACTCCTACGAGCAGTACTTC
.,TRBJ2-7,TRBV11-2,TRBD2,CASSLVWGFSSGNYEQYF,TGTGCCAGCAGCTTAGTATGGGGGTTTTCTAGCGGTAACTACGAGCAGTACTTC
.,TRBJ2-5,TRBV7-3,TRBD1,CASSLAGQGLQETQYF,TGTGCCAGCAGCTTAGCCGGACAGGGGCTTCAAGAGACCCAGTACTTC
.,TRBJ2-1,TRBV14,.,CASSQDRPWLEILDEQFF,TGTGCCAGCAGCCAAGATCGCCCCTGGCTAGAAATTCTCGATGAGCAGTTCTTC
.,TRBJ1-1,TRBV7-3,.,CASSLTRATEAFF,TGTGCCAGCAGCTTAACCCGGGCCACTGAAGCTTTCTTT
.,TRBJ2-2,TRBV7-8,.,CASSLMGTGELFF,TGTGCCAGCAGCTTAATGGGTACCGGGGAGCTGTTTTTT
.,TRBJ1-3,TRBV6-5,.,CATVDTTSGNTIYF,TGTGCCACAGTTGACACCACCTCTGGAAACACCATATATTTT
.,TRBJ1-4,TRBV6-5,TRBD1,CASSLSLTGGHEKLFF,TGTGCCAGCAGTTTAAGCCTTACAGGGGGGCATGAAAAACTGTTTTTT
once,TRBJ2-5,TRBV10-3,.,CAISPAPGQETQYF,TGTGCCATCAGTCCTGCCCCGGGACAAGAGACCCAGTACTTC
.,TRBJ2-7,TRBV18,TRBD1,CASTGQGGSEQYF,TGTGCCAGCACCGGACAGGGGGGCAGCGAGCAGTACTTC